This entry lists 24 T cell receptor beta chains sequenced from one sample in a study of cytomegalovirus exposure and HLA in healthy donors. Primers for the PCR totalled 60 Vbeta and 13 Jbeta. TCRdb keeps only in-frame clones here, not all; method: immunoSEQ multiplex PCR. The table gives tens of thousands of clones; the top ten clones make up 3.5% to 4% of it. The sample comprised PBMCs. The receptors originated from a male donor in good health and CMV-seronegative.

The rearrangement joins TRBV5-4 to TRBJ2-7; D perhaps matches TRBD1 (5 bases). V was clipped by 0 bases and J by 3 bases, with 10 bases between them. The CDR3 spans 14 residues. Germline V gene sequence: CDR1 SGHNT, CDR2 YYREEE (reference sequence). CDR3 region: CASSLEGVDYEQYF. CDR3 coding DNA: TGTGCCAGCAGCTTGGAAGGGGTGGACTACGAGCAGTACTTC.

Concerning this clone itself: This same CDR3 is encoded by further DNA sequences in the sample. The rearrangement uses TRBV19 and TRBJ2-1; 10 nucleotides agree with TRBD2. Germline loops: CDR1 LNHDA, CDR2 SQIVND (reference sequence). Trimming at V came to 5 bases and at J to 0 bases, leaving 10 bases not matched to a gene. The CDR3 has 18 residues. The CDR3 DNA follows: TGTGCCAGTAGTCGTGGGTTAGCGGGAGGAAGCTCCTACAATGAGCAGTTCTTC. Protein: CASSRGLAGGSSYNEQFF. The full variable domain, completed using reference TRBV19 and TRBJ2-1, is DGGITQSPKYLFRKEGQNVTLSCEQNLNHDAMYWYRQDPGQGLRLIYYSQIVNDFQKGDIAEGYSVSREKKESFPLTVTSAQKNPTAFYLCASSRGLAGGSSYNEQFFGPGTRLTVL.

CDR3 bases: TGTGCCAGCAGTCAAAGGGGTATGGACACCGGGGAGCTGTTTTTT. Residues: CASSQRGMDTGELFF. V is TRBV7-2 and J is TRBJ2-2, with D possibly matching TRBD1 (5 bases). V was cut by 6 bases and J by 3 bases, with 14 bases left in between. The CDR3 is 15 residues long. From germline, CDR1 is SGHTA and CDR2 FQGNSA.

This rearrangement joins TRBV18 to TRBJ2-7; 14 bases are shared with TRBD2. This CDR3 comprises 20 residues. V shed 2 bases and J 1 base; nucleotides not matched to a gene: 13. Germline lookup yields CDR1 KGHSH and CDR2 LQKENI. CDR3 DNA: TGTGCCAGCTCACCAAGAGTTACCGGACTAGCGGGAGGTACTTCCTACGAGCAGTACTTC. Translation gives CASSPRVTGLAGGTSYEQYF. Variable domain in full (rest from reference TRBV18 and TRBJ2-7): NAGVMQNPRHLVRRRGQEARLRCSPMKGHSHVYWYRQLPEEGLKFMVYLQKENIIDESGMPKERFSAEFPKEGPSILRIQQVVRGDSAAYFCASSPRVTGLAGGTSYEQYFGPGTRLTVT.

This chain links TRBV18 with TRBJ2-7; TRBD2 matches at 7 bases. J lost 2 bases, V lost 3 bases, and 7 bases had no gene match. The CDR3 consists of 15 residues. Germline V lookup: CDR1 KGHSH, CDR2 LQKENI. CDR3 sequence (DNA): TGTGCCAGCTCACCGGGGGGGGGAGGCACCTACGAGCAGTACTTC. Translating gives CASSPGGGGTYEQYF.

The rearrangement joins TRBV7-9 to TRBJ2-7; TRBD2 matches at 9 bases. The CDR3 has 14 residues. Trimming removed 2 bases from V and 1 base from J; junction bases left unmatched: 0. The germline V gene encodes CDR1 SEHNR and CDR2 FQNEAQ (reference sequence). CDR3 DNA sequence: TGTGCCAGCAGCTTAAGCGGGAGGTCCTACGAGCAGTACTTC. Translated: CASSLSGRSYEQYF.

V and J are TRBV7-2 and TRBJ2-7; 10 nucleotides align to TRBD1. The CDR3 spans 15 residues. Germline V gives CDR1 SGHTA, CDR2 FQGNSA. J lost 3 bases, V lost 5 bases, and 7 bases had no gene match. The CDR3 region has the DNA TGTGCCAGCAGCGACCCCGGGACAGGGGTCTACGAGCAGTACTTC. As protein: CASSDPGTGVYEQYF.

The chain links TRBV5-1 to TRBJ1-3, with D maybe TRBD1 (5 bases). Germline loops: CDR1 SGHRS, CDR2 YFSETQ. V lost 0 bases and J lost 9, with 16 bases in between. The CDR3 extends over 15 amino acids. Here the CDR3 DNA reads TGCGCCAGCAGCTTGGAAGGGCAGGGCGCTGGCACCATATATTTT. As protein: CASSLEGQGAGTIYF.

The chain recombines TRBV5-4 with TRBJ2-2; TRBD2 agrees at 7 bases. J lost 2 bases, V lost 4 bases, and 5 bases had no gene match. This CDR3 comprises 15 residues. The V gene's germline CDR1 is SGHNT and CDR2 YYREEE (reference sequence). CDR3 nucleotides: TGTGCCAGCAGCCAAAGCGGGGCAAACACCGGGGAGCTGTTTTTT. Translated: CASSQSGANTGELFF.

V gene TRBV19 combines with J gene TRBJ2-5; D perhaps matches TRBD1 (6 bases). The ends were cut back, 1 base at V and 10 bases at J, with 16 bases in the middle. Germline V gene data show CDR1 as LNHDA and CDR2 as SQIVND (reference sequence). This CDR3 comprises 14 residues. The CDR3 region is CASSIGTNIGGQYF. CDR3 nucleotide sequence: TGTGCCAGTAGTATAGGGACAAATATAGGGGGCCAGTACTTC.

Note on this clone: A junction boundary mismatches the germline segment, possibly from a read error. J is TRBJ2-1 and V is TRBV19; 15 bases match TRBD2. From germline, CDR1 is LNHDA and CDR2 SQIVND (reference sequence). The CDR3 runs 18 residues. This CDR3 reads CASSIGLAGGSSDNEQFF. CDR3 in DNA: TGTGCCAGTAGTATCGGACTAGCGGGGGGGAGCTCCGACAATGAGCAGTTCTTC.

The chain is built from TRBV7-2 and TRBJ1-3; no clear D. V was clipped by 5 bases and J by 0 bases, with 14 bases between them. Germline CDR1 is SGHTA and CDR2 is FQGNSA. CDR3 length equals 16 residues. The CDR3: CASSPPARASGNTIYF. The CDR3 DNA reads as TGTGCCAGCAGCCCCCCCGCGCGGGCCTCTGGAAACACCATATATTTT.

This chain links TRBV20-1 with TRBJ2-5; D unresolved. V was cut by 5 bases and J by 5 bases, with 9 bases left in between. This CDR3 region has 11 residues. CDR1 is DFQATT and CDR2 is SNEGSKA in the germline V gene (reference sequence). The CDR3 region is CSAWARETQYF. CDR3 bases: TGCAGTGCTTGGGCCCGGGAGACCCAGTACTTC.

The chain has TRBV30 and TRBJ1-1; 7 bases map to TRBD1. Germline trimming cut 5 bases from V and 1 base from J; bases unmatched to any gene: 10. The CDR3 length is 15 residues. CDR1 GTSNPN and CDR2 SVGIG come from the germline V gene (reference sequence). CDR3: CAWQDRLAGNTEAFF. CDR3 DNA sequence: TGTGCCTGGCAGGACAGGCTTGCTGGGAACACTGAAGCTTTCTTT.

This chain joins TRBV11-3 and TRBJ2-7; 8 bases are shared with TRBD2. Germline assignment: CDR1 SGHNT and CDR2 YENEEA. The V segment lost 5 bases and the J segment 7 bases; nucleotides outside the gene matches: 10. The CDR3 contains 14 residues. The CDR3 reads CASSPGGGRKEQYF. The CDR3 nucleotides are TGTGCCAGCAGCCCGGGCGGGGGGCGTAAAGAGCAGTACTTC. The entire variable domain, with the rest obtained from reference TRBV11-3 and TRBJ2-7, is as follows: EAGVVQSPRYKIIEKKQPVAFWCNPISGHNTLYWYLQNLGQGPELLIRYENEEAVDDSQLPKDRFSAERLKGVDSTLKIQPAELGDSAVYLCASSPGGGRKEQYFGPGTRLTVT.

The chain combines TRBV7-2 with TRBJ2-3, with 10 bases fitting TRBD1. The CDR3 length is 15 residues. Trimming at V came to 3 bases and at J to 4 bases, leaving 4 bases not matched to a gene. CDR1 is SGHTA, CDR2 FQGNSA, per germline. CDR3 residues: CASSFRDRGPDTQYF. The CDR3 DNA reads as TGTGCCAGCAGCTTCCGGGACAGGGGTCCAGATACGCAGTATTTT.

The CDR3 sequence: CASSYGGQGVKNIQYF. CDR3 nucleotide sequence: TGTGCCAGCAGTTACGGGGGACAGGGCGTCAAAAACATTCAGTACTTC. V gene TRBV6-6 combines with J gene TRBJ2-4; 9 nucleotides align to TRBD1. Losses at the gene ends were 2 bases for V and 3 bases for J; bases not matched to a gene: 5. The germline CDR1 and CDR2 sequences are MNHNY and SVGAGI (reference sequence). There are 16 residues in the CDR3.

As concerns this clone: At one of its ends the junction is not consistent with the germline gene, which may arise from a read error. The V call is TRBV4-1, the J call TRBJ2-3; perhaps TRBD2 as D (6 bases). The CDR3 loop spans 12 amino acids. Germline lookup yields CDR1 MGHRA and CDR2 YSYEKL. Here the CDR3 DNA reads TGCGCCAGCAGACAAGACGGGGGTAAGCAGTATTTT. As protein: CASRQDGGKQYF.

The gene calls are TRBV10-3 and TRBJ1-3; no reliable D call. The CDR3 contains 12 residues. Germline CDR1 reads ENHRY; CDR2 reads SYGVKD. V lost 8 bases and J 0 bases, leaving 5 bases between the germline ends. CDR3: CAIEGSGNTIYF. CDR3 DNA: TGTGCCATCGAGGGCTCTGGAAACACCATATATTTT.

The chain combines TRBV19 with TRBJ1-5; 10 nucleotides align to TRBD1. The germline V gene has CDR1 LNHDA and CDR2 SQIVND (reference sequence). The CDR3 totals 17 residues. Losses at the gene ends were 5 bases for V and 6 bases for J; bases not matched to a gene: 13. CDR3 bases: TGTGCCAGTAGTGGGGGACAGGGGAAGTTTTCAAGTCAGCCCCAGCATTTT. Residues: CASSGGQGKFSSQPQHF. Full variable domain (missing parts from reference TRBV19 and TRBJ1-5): DGGITQSPKYLFRKEGQNVTLSCEQNLNHDAMYWYRQDPGQGLRLIYYSQIVNDFQKGDIAEGYSVSREKKESFPLTVTSAQKNPTAFYLCASSGGQGKFSSQPQHFGDGTRLSIL.

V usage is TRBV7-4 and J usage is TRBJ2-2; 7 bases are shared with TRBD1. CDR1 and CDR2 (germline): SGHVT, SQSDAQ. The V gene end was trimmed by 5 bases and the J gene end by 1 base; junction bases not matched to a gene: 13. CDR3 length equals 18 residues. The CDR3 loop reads CASSQQDRTGLNTGELFF. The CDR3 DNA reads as TGTGCCAGCAGCCAACAGGACAGGACCGGACTGAACACCGGGGAGCTGTTTTTT. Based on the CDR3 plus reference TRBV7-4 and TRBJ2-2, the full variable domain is GAGVSQSPRYKVAKRGRDVALRCDSISGHVTLYWYRQTLGQGSEVLTYSQSDAQRDKSGRPSGRFSAERPERSVSTLKIQRTEQGDSAVYLCASSQQDRTGLNTGELFFGEGSRLTVL.

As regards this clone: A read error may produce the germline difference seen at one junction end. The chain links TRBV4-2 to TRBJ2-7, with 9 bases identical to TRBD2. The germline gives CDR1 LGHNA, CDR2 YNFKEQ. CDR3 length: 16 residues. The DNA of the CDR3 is TGTGCCAGCCGCCAAGATAGTAGCGGGGGTTTAGGCGAGCTGTACTTC. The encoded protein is CASRQDSSGGLGELYF.

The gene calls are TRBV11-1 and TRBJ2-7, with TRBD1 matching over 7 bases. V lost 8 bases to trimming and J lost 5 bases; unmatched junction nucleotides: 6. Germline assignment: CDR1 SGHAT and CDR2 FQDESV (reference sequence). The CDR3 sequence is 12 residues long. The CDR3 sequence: CASATTGDEQYF. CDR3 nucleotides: TGTGCCAGCGCTACAACAGGGGACGAGCAGTACTTC.

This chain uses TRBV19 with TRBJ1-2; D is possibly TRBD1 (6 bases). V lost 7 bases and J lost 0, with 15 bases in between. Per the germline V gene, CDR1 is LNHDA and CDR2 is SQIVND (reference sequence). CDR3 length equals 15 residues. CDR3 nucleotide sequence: TGTGCCAGTAAAGCAGGGGCGAATCCTAACTATGGCTACACCTTC. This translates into CASKAGANPNYGYTF.